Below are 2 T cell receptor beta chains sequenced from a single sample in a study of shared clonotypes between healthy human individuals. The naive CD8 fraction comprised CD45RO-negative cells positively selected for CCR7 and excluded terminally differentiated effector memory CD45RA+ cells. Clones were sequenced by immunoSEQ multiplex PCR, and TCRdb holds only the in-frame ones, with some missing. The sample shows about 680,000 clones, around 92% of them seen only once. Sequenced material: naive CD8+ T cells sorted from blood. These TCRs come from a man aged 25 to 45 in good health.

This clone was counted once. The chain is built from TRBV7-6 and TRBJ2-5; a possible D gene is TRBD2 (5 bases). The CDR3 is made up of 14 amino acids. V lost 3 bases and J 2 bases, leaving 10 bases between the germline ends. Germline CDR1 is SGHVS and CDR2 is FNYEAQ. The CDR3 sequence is CASSFTPGQETQYF. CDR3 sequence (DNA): TGTGCCAGCAGCTTCACTCCGGGACAAGAGACCCAGTACTTC.

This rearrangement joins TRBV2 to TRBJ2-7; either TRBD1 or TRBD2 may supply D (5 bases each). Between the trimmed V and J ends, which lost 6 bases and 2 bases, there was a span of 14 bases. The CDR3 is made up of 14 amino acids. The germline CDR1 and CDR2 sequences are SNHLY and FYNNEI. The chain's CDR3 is CASRWGSGTYEQYF. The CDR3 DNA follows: TGTGCCAGCAGGTGGGGCAGCGGAACCTACGAGCAGTACTTC.